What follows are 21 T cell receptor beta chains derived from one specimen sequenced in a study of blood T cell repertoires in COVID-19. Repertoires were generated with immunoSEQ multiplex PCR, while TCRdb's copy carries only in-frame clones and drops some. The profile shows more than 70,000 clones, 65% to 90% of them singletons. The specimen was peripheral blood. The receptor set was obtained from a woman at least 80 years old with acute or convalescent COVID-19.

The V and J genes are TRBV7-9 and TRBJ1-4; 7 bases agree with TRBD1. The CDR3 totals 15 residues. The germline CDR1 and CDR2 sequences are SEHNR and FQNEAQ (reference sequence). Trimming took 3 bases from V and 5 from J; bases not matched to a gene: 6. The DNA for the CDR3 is TGTGCCAGCAGCTTTACAGGGGTCGTCAATGAAAAACTGTTTTTT. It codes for CASSFTGVVNEKLFF.

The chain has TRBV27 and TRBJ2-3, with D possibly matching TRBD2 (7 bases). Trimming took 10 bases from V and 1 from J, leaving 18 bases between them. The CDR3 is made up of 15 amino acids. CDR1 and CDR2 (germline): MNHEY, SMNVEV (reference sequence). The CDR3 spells CATTGGPSRTDTQYF. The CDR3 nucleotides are TGTGCCACTACCGGGGGGCCGTCTCGCACAGATACGCAGTATTTT.

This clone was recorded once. The CDR3 spells CASSTTSRWSGTDTQYF. The CDR3 region has the DNA TGTGCCAGTAGCACTACTTCTAGGTGGAGCGGGACAGATACGCAGTATTTT. V usage is TRBV19 and J usage is TRBJ2-3; D may be TRBD2 (6 bases). Germline V CDR1 and CDR2: LNHDA, SQIVND (reference sequence). The CDR3 length is 17 residues. V was cut by 6 bases and J by 3 bases, with 22 bases left in between.

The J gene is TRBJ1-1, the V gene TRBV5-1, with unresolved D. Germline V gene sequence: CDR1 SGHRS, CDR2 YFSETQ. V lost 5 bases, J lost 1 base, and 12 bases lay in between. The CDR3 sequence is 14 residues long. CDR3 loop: CASRYDRGNTEAFF. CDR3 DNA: TGCGCCAGCAGGTACGACCGGGGGAACACTGAAGCTTTCTTT.

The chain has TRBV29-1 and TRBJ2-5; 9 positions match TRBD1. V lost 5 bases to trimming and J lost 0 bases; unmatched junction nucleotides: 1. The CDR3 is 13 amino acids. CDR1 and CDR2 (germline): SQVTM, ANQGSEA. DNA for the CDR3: TGCAGCGTTCGGACAGGGGACCAAGAGACCCAGTACTTC. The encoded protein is CSVRTGDQETQYF.

CDR3 coding DNA: TGTGCCAGCAGCGGCCCCGGGACTAGCGGGGTCGGGGAGCTGTTTTTT. The encoded protein is CASSGPGTSGVGELFF. The rearrangement links TRBV9 to TRBJ2-2; TRBD2 matches 13 bases. Germline loops: CDR1 SGDLS, CDR2 YYNGEE. The junction had 6 bases not matched to a gene; V was cut back by 3 bases and J by 7 bases. The length of the CDR3 is 16 residues.

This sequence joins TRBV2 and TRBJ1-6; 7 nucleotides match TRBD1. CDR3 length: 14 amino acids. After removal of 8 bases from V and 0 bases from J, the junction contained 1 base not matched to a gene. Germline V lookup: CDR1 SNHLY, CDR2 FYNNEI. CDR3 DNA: TGTGCCAGCGGACAGGACTCCTATAATTCACCCCTCCACTTT. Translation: CASGQDSYNSPLHF.

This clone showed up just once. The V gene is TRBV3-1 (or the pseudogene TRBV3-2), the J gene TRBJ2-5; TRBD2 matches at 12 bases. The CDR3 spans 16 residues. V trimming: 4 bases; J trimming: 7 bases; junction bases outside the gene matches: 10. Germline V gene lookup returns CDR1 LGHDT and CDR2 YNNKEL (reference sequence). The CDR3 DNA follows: TGTGCCAGCAGCCTGTCTAGCGGGGGGGCCTCGGGGACCCAGTACTTC. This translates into CASSLSSGGASGTQYF.

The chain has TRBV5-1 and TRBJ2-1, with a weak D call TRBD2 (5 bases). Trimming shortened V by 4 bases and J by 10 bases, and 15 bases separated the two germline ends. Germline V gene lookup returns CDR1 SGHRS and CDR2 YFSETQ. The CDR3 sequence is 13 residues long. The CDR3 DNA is TGCGCCAGCAGCCCGGGCCTATCGGGGGAGCAGTTCTTC. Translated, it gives CASSPGLSGEQFF.

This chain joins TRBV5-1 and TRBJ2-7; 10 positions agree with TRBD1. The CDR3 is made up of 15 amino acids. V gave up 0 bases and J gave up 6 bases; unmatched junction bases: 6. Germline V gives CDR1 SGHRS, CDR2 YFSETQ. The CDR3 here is CASSLVGTGVFEQYF. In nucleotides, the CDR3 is TGCGCCAGCAGCTTGGTTGGGACAGGGGTTTTCGAGCAGTACTTC.

The CDR3 here is CASSVGGAKNIQYF. Here the CDR3 DNA reads TGTGCCAGCAGCGTGGGGGGTGCCAAAAACATTCAGTACTTC. The V call is TRBV9, the J call TRBJ2-4; D is perhaps TRBD2 (6 bases). Trimming took off 2 bases at V and 1 base at J, with 7 bases between the two ends. This CDR3 has 14 amino acids. The V gene's germline CDR1 is SGDLS and CDR2 YYNGEE. The whole variable domain, remainder taken from reference TRBV9 and TRBJ2-4, is DSGVTQTPKHLITATGQRVTLRCSPRSGDLSVYWYQQSLDQGLQFLIQYYNGEERAKGNILERFSAQQFPDLHSELNLSSLELGDSALYFCASSVGGAKNIQYFGAGTRLSVL.

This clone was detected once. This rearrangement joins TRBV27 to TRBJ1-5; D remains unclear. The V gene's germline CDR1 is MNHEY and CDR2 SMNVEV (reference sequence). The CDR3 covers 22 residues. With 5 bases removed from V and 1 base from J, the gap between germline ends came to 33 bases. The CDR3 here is CASSERTRQEGPWVGSNQPQHF. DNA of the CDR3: TGTGCCAGCAGTGAGAGAACAAGGCAAGAAGGTCCTTGGGTCGGGAGCAATCAGCCCCAGCATTTT.

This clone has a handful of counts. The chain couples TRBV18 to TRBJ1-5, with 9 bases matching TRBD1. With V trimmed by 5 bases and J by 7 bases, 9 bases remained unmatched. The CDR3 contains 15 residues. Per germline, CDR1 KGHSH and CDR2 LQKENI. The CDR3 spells CASSSEQGARQPQHF. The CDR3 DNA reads TGTGCCAGCTCATCCGAACAGGGGGCACGGCAGCCCCAGCATTTT.

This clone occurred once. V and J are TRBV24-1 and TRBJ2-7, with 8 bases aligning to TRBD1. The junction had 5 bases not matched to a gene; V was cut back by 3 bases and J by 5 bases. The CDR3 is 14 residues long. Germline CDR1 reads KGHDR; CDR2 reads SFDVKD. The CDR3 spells CATSDPTGAHEQYF. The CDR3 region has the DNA TGTGCCACCAGTGATCCGACAGGGGCGCACGAGCAGTACTTC.

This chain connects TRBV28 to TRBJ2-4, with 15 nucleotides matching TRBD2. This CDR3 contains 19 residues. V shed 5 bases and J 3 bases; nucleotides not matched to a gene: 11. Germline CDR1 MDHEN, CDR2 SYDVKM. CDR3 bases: TGTGCCAGCAGTGTGTCCGGGACTAGCGGGGGGAGGGGCAAAAACATTCAGTACTTC. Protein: CASSVSGTSGGRGKNIQYF.

The CDR3 loop is CASIVGGNLYGYTF. The CDR3 DNA is TGTGCCAGCATCGTCGGAGGAAACCTCTATGGCTACACCTTC. V is TRBV6-4 and J is TRBJ1-2; D gene unclear. This CDR3 is built from 14 residues. V shed 7 bases and J shed 4 bases, with 16 bases lying between them. CDR1 and CDR2 (germline): MRHNA, SNTAGT.

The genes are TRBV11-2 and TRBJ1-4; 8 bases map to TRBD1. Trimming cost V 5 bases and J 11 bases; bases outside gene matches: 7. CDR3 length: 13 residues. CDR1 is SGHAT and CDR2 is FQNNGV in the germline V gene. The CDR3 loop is CASSLTGVAKLFF. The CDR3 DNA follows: TGTGCCAGCAGCCTGACAGGGGTGGCGAAACTGTTTTTT.

CDR3 amino acids: CASSSGGPHEQYF. In nucleotides, the CDR3 is TGCGCCAGCAGCTCCGGGGGTCCCCACGAGCAGTACTTC. The chain recombines TRBV5-1 with TRBJ2-7, with a possible D match to TRBD2 (6 bases). CDR1 and CDR2 (germline): SGHRS, YFSETQ. This CDR3 contains 13 residues. V shed 3 bases and J shed 5 bases, with 12 bases lying between them.

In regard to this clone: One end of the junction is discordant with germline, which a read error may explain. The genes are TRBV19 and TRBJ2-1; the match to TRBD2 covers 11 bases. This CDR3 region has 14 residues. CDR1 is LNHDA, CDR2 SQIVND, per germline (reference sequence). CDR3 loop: CASSTGLAGGPGIF. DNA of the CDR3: TGTGCCAGTAGTACGGGGCTAGCGGGGGGCCCTGGGATCTTC. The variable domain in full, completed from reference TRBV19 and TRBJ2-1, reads DGGITQSPKYLFRKEGQNVTLSCEQNLNHDAMYWYRQDPGQGLRLIYYSQIVNDFQKGDIAEGYSVSREKKESFPLTVTSAQKNPTAFYLCASSTGLAGGPGIFGPGTRLTVL.

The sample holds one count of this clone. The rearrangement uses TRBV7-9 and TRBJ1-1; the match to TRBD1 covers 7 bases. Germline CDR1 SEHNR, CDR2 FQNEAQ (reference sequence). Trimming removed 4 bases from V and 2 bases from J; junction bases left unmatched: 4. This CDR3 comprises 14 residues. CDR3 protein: CASSSTGLNTEAFF. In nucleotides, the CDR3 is TGTGCCAGCAGCTCGACAGGGCTTAACACTGAAGCTTTCTTT.

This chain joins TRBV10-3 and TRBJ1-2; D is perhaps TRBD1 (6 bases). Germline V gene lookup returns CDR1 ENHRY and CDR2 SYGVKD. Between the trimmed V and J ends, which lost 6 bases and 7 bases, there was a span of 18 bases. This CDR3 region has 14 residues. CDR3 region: CAISLNRDRGGYTF. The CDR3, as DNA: TGTGCCATCAGCCTAAACAGGGACCGGGGTGGCTACACCTTC.